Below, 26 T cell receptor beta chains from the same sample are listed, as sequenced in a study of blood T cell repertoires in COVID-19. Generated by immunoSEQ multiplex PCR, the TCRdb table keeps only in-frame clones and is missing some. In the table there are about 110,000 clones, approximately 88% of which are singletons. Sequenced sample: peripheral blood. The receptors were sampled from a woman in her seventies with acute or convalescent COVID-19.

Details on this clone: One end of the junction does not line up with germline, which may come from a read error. This CDR3 reads CASSSQGGF. The CDR3 bases are TGTGCCAGCAGCTCACAGGGGGGTTTT. The chain carries TRBV5-4 and TRBJ1-4; 8 bases map to TRBD1. The CDR3 is 9 amino acids. Germline V lookup: CDR1 SGHNT, CDR2 YYREEE (reference sequence).

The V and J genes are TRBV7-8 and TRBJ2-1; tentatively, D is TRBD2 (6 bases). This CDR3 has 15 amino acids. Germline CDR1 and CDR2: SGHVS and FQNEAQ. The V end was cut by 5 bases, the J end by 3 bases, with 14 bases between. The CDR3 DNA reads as TGTGCCAGCAGCGAGAGAGGGGACTTCTACAATGAGCAGTTCTTC. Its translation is CASSERGDFYNEQFF.

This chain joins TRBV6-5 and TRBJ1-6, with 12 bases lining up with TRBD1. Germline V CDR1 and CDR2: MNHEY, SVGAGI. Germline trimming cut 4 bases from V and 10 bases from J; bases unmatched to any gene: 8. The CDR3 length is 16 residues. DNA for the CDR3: TGTGCCAGCAGTTTCGGGACAGGGGGCGAGGGATCACCCCTCCACTTT. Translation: CASSFGTGGEGSPLHF.

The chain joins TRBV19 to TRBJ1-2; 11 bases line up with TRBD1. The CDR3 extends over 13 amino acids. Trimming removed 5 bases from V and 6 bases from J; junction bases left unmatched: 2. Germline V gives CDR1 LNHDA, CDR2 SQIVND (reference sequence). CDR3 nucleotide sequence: TGTGCCAGTAGTCCGGACAGGGGGCATGGCTACACCTTC. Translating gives CASSPDRGHGYTF.

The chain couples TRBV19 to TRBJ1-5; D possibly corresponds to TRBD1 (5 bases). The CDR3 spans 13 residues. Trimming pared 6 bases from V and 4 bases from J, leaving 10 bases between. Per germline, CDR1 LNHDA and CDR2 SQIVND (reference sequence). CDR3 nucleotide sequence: TGTGCCAGTAGCCTCAGGGCGAATCAGCCCCAGCATTTT. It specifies CASSLRANQPQHF. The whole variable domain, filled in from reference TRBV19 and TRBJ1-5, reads DGGITQSPKYLFRKEGQNVTLSCEQNLNHDAMYWYRQDPGQGLRLIYYSQIVNDFQKGDIAEGYSVSREKKESFPLTVTSAQKNPTAFYLCASSLRANQPQHFGDGTRLSIL.

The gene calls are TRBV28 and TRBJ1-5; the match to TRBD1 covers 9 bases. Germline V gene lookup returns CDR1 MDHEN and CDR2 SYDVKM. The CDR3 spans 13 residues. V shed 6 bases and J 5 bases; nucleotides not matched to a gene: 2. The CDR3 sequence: CASRGQGDQPQHF. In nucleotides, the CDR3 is TGTGCCAGCAGGGGACAGGGAGATCAGCCCCAGCATTTT.

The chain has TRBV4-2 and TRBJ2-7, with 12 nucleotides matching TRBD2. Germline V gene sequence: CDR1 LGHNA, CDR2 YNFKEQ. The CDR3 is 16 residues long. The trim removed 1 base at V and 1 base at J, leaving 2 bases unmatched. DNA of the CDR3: TGTGCCAGCAGCCAAGTAGGACTAGCGGGATCCTACGAGCAGTACTTC. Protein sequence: CASSQVGLAGSYEQYF.

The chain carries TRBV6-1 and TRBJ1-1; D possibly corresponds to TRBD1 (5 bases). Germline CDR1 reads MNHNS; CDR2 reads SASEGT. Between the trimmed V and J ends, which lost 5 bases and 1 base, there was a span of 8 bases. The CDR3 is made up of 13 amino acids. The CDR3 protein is CASSFQGNTEAFF. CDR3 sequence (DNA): TGTGCCAGCAGTTTTCAGGGGAACACTGAAGCTTTCTTT.

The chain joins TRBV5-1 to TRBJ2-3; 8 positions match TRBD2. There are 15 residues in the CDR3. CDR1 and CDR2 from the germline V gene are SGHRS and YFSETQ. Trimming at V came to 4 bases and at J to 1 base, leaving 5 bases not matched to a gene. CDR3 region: CASSPFGGGTDTQYF. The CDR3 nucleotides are TGCGCCAGCAGCCCCTTCGGGGGGGGCACAGATACGCAGTATTTT.

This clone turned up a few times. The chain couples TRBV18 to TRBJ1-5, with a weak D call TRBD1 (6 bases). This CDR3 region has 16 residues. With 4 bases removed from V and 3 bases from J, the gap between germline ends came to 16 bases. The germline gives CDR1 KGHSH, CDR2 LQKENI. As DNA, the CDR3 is TGTGCCAGCTCACTGGGGGAAACAGGGCACAATCAGCCCCAGCATTTT. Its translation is CASSLGETGHNQPQHF.

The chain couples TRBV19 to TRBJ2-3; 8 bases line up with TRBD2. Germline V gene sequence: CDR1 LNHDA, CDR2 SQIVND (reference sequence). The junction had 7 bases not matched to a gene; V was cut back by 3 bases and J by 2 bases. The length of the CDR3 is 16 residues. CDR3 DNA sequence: TGTGCCAGTAGTATCGGGGGGGCCCTTATCACAGATACGCAGTATTTT. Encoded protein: CASSIGGALITDTQYF. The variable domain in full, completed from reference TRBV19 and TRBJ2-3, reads DGGITQSPKYLFRKEGQNVTLSCEQNLNHDAMYWYRQDPGQGLRLIYYSQIVNDFQKGDIAEGYSVSREKKESFPLTVTSAQKNPTAFYLCASSIGGALITDTQYFGPGTRLTVL.

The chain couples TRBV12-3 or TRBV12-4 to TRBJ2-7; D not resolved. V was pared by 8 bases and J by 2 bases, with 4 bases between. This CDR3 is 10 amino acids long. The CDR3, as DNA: TGTGCCAGCGAGGCCTACGAGCAGTACTTC. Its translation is CASEAYEQYF.

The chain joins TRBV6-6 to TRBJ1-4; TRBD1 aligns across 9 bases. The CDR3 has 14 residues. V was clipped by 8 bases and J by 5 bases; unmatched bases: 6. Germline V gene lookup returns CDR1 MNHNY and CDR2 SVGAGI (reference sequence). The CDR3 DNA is TGTGCCAGCTCAAGGACAGGGGACAATGAAAAACTGTTTTTT. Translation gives CASSRTGDNEKLFF.

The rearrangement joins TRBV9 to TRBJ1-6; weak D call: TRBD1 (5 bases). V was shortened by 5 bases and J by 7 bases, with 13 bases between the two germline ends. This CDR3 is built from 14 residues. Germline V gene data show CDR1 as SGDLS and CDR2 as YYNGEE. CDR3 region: CASSPGRENSPLHF. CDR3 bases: TGTGCCAGCAGTCCGGGACGGGAGAATTCACCCCTCCACTTT. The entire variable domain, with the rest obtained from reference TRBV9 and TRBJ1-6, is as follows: DSGVTQTPKHLITATGQRVTLRCSPRSGDLSVYWYQQSLDQGLQFLIQYYNGEERAKGNILERFSAQQFPDLHSELNLSSLELGDSALYFCASSPGRENSPLHFGNGTRLTVT.

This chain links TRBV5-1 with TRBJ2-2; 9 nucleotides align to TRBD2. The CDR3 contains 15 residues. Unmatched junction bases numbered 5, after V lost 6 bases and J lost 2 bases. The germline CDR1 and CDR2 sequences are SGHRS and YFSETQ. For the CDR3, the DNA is TGCGCCAGCACCCTTAGCGGGGGTAACACCGGGGAGCTGTTTTTT. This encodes CASTLSGGNTGELFF.

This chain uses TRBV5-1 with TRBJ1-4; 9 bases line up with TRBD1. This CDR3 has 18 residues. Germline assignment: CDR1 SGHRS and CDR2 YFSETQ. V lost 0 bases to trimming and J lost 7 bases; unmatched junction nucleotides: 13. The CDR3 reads CASSLAGQTGQGSEKLFF. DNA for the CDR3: TGCGCCAGCAGCTTGGCCGGTCAGACAGGACAGGGGAGTGAAAAACTGTTTTTT.

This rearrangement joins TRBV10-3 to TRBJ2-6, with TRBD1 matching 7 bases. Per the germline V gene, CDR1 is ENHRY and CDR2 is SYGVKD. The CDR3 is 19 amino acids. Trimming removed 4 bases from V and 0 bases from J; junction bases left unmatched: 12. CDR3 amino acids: CAISAGPGQWFSGANVLTF. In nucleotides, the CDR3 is TGTGCCATCAGTGCGGGGCCGGGACAGTGGTTCTCTGGGGCCAACGTCCTGACTTTC.

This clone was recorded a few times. The CDR3 sequence is CASSEGAGGQPQHF. Here the CDR3 DNA reads TGTGCCAGCAGTGAAGGTGCAGGGGGTCAGCCCCAGCATTTT. The chain has TRBV6-1 and TRBJ1-5, with TRBD1 matching over 7 bases. Germline CDR1 MNHNS, CDR2 SASEGT. V lost 1 base and J lost 6; bases outside the gene matches: 3. CDR3 length: 14 residues.

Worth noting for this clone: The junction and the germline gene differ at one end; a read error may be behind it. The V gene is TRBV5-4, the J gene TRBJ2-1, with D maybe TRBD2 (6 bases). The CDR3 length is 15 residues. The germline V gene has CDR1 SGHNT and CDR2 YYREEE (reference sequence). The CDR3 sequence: CASRLGGGSYNEQFF. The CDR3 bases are TGTGCCAGCAGGTTGGGTGGGGGGTCCTACAATGAGCAGTTCTTC.

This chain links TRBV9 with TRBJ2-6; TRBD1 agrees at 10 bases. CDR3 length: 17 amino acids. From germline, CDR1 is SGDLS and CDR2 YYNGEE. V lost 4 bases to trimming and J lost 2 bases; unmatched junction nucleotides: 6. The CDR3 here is CASSSGQGYPGANVLTF. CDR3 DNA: TGTGCCAGCAGCTCGGGACAGGGGTACCCTGGGGCCAACGTCCTGACTTTC. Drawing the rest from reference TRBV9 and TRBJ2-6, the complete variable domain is DSGVTQTPKHLITATGQRVTLRCSPRSGDLSVYWYQQSLDQGLQFLIQYYNGEERAKGNILERFSAQQFPDLHSELNLSSLELGDSALYFCASSSGQGYPGANVLTFGAGSRLTVL.

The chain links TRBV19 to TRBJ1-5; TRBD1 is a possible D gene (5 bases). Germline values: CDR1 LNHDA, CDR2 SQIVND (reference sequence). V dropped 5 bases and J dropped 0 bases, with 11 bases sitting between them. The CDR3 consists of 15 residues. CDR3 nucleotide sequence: TGTGCCAGTAGTGACAGTGCCTCTAGCAATCAGCCCCAGCATTTT. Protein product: CASSDSASSNQPQHF. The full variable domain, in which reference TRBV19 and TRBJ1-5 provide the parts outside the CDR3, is DGGITQSPKYLFRKEGQNVTLSCEQNLNHDAMYWYRQDPGQGLRLIYYSQIVNDFQKGDIAEGYSVSREKKESFPLTVTSAQKNPTAFYLCASSDSASSNQPQHFGDGTRLSIL.

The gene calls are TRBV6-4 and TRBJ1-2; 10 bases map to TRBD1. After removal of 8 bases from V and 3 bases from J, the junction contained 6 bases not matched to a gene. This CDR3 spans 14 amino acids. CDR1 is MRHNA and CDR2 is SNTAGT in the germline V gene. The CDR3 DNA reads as TGTGCCAGCGCTTTCGGACAGGGGGACTATGGCTACACCTTC. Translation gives CASAFGQGDYGYTF.

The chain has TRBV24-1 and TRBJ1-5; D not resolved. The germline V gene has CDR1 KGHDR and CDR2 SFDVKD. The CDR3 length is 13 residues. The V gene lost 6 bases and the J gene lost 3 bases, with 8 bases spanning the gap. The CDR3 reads CATSLANNQPQHF. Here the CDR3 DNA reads TGTGCCACCAGTCTCGCGAACAATCAGCCCCAGCATTTT.

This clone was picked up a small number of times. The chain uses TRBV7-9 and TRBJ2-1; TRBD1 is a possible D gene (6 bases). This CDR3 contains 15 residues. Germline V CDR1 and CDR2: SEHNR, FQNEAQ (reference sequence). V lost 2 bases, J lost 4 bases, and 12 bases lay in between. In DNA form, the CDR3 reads TGTGCCAGCAGCTTAACCTCAGGGGTTTACAATGAGCAGTTCTTC. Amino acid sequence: CASSLTSGVYNEQFF.

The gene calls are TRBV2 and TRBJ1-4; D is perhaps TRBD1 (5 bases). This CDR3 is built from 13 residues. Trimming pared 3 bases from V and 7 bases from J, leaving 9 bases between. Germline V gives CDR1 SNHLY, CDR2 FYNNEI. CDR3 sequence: CASSDWGLEKLFF. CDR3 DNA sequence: TGTGCCAGCAGTGACTGGGGACTTGAAAAACTGTTTTTT.

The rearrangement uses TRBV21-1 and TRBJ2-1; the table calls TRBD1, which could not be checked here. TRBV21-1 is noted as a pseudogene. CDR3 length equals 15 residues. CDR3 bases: TGTGCCAGCACCTTTGTGGGGACAGCACACAATGAGCAGTTCTTC. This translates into CASTFVGTAHNEQFF.